The entry that follows covers one TCR beta chain sequence. Its specificity is not known. The repertoire was sequenced with immunoSEQ multiplex PCR; TCRdb's copy has only in-frame clones and lacks some. The sample carries 90,000 to 150,000 clones, 75% to 95% recorded once. This CDR3 has 13 amino acids. Per the germline V gene, CDR1 is SGHTA and CDR2 is FQGNSA. Trimming cost V 8 bases and J 3 bases, with 11 bases left between them. These data belong to a study of T cell responses to AZD1222 COVID-19 vaccine. Findings of the study overall: At baseline, just a handful of AZD1222 recipients tested seropositive.

V usage is TRBV7-2 and J usage is TRBJ1-5; D gene ambiguous. The starting material was peripheral blood, obtained 28 days after the second dose of the MenACWY control vaccine. This clonotype originated in an adult who received the MenACWY meningococcal vaccine as a control. CDR3 region: CASRSQANQPQHF. In DNA form, the CDR3 reads TGTGCCAGCCGATCCCAGGCCAATCAGCCCCAGCATTTT.